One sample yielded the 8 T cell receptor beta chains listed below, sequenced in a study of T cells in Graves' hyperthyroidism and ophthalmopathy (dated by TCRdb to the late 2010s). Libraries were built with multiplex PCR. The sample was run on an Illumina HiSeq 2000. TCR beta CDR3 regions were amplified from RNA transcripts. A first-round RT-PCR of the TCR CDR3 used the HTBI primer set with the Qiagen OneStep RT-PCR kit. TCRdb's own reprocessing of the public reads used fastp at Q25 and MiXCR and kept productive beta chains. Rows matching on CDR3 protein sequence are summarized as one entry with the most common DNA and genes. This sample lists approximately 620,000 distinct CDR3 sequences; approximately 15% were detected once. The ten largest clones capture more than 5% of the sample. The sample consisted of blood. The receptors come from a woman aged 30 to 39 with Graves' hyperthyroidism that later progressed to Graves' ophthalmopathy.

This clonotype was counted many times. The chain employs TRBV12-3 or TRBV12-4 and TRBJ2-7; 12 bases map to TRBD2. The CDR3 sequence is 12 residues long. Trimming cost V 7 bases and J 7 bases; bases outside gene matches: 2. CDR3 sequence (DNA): TGTGCCAGCAAACTAGCGGGAGGTGAGCAGTACTTC. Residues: CASKLAGGEQYF.

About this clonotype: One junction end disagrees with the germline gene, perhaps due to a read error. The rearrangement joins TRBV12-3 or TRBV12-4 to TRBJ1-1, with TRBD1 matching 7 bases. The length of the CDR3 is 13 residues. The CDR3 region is CTSSFTGVVLAFF. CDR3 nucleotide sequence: TGTACCAGCAGTTTTACAGGGGTAGTATTAGCTTTCTTT.

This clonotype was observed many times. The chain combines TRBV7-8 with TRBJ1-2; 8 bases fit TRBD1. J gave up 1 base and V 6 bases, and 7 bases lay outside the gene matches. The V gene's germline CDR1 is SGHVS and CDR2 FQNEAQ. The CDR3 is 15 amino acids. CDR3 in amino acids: CASRDGQGFNYGYTF. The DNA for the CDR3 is TGTGCCAGCAGGGACGGACAGGGATTTAACTATGGCTACACCTTC.

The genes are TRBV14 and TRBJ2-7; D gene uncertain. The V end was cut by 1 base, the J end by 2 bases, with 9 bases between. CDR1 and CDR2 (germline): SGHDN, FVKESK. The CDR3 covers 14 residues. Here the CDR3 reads CASSQGYTPYEQYF. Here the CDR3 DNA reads TGTGCCAGCAGCCAAGGTTACACCCCCTACGAGCAGTACTTC.

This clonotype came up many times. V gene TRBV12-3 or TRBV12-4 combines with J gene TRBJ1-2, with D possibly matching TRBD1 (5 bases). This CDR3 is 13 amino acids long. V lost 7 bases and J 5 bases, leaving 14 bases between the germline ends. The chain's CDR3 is CASTQRGGYGYTF. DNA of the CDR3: TGTGCCAGCACGCAGCGGGGGGGATATGGCTACACCTTC.

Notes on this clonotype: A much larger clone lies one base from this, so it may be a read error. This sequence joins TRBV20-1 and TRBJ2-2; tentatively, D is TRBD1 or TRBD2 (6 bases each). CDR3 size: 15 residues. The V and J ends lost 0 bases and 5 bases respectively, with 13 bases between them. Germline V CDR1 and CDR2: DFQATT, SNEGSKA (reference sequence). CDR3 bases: TGCAGTGCTAGAGACTGGGCGGGACAAACCGGGGAGCTGTTTTTT. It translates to CSARDWAGQTGELFF.

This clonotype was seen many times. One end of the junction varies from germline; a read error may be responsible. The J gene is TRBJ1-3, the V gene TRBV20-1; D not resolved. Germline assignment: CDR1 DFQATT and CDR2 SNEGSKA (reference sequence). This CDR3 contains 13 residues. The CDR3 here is CSAREQSGNTIYF. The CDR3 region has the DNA TGCAGTGCTCGAGAACAATCTGGAAACACCATATATTTT.

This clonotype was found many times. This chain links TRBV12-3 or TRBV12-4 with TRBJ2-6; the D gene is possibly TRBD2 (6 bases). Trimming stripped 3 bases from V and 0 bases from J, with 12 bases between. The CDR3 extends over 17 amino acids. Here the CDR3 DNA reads TGTGCCAGCAGTTTCAGGCGGGATCGCTCTGGGGCCAACGTCCTGACTTTC. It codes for CASSFRRDRSGANVLTF.